This T cell receptor beta chain was profiled in a study of blood T cell repertoires in COVID-19. About the research overall: Sites across the United States, Italy and Spain contributed samples from acute and convalescent COVID-19. PBMCs, B-cell-depleted T cells, or T cells provided the cDNA or gDNA that made up the material.

Source study methods: Amplified reference gene primers provided the basis for estimating nucleated cell counts. The method was immunoSEQ multiplex PCR; TCRdb's version includes in-frame clones alone and lacks a portion of them. That table gives V, J and clone size, and the DNA gave D and trimming. The top ten clones hold 2% to 2.5% of a sample with roughly 400,000 clones, 88% of them seen once. Recruits, aged 18 to 89 years, lived in 25 or so US areas. This sequence was found in a woman aged 40-49 years with acute COVID-19. Sequenced material: PBMCs or T cells enriched from blood (not recorded which).

CDR3 sequence: CATKGKSTDTQYF. CDR3 DNA sequence: TGTGCCACCAAGGGGAAAAGCACAGATACGCAGTATTTT. The rearrangement uses TRBV24-1 and TRBJ2-3; possible D gene TRBD1, 5 bases. Trimming took 8 bases from V and 0 from J, leaving 8 bases between them. Germline CDR1 is KGHDR and CDR2 is SFDVKD. The length of the CDR3 is 13 residues.